This record covers a single T cell receptor beta chain. Per germline, CDR1 LNHDA and CDR2 SQIVND (reference sequence). V dropped 3 bases and J dropped 1; count of bases not matched to a gene: 3. The CDR3 sequence is 15 residues long. This sample was taken from a study of blood T cell repertoires in COVID-19. Study context: PBMCs, B-cell-depleted T cells, or T cells provided the cDNA or gDNA that made up the material.

In the source study's methods: Reference gene primer amplification in the assay estimated nucleated cell counts. Data came from immunoSEQ multiplex PCR; TCRdb stores just in-frame clones and leaves some out. V and J calls and clone size follow that table, whereas D and trimming were derived from the DNA. The sample has fewer than 150,000 clones; approximately 85% are singletons. The sequencing sample was made of peripheral blood. This receptor was identified in a human donor in a cohort sampled during active COVID-19. The chain links TRBV19 to TRBJ2-4; 7 bases are a match to TRBD1. Here the CDR3 reads CASSIPTGAKNIQYF. CDR3 in DNA: TGTGCCAGTAGTATCCCGACAGGGGCCAAAAACATTCAGTACTTC. The variable domain in full, completed from reference TRBV19 and TRBJ2-4, reads DGGITQSPKYLFRKEGQNVTLSCEQNLNHDAMYWYRQDPGQGLRLIYYSQIVNDFQKGDIAEGYSVSREKKESFPLTVTSAQKNPTAFYLCASSIPTGAKNIQYFGAGTRLSVL.